This note documents a single T cell receptor beta chain sequence. This record comes from a study of blood T cell repertoires in COVID-19. About the research overall: COVID-19 samples, acute and convalescent, were from the United States, Italy and Spain.

Data came from immunoSEQ multiplex PCR; TCRdb stores just in-frame clones and leaves some out. The sample yields about 270,000 clones, over 75% seen once. From germline, CDR1 is MGHRA and CDR2 YSYEKL. V was shortened by 1 base and J by 0 bases, with 9 bases between the two germline ends. This CDR3 region has 16 residues. This study enrolled people aged about 18 to 100 from approximately 25 US geographic areas. Cohort 3 recovery required two negative PCRs, clearance, or symptom resolution. The chain uses TRBV4-1 and TRBJ2-2; TRBD2 might be the D (6 bases). The sequencing input was PBMCs or T cells enriched from blood (not recorded which). The TCR comes from a woman between 18 and 29 years old who had recovered from COVID-19. CDR3 nucleotide sequence: TGCGCCAGCAGCCAAGGGAGGGGTACGAACACCGGGGAGCTGTTTTTT. Amino acids: CASSQGRGTNTGELFF.